Presented here are 28 T cell receptor beta chains from one specimen sequenced in a study of radiotherapy plus CTLA-4 blockade in lung cancer. Clones were read by immunoSEQ multiplex PCR, and TCRdb kept only the in-frame ones, dropping some. This sample has roughly 59,000 clones, with less than 75% found just once. Sequenced here: peripheral blood, sampled from a patient treated with radiotherapy plus ipilimumab. These receptors were obtained from a human donor with non-small cell lung cancer whose response to radiotherapy plus ipilimumab could not be evaluated.

The chain couples TRBV18 to TRBJ1-1; D might be TRBD1 (5 bases). V was pared by 1 base and J by 6 bases, with 24 bases between. CDR3 length: 18 amino acids. The germline CDR1 and CDR2 sequences are KGHSH and LQKENI. The CDR3: CASSPRDGVGGFGAEAFF. As DNA, the CDR3 is TGTGCCAGCTCACCACGAGATGGTGTCGGGGGTTTCGGGGCTGAAGCTTTCTTT. Variable domain in full (rest from reference TRBV18 and TRBJ1-1): NAGVMQNPRHLVRRRGQEARLRCSPMKGHSHVYWYRQLPEEGLKFMVYLQKENIIDESGMPKERFSAEFPKEGPSILRIQQVVRGDSAAYFCASSPRDGVGGFGAEAFFGQGTRLTVV.

This clone showed up just once. The chain has TRBV5-1 and TRBJ2-1; D gene unclear. Germline CDR1 and CDR2: SGHRS and YFSETQ. This CDR3 contains 11 residues. V lost 4 bases, J lost 3 bases, and 2 bases lay in between. CDR3 bases: TGCGCCAGCAGCCACTACAATGAGCAGTTCTTC. Amino acid sequence: CASSHYNEQFF.

The chain couples TRBV9 to TRBJ2-5; TRBD1 matches at 8 bases. Judging by the DNA end, TRBJ2-7 fits better; the J call may be wrong. CDR1 is SGDLS and CDR2 is YYNGEE in the germline V gene. The CDR3 is 15 amino acids. CDR3 nucleotide sequence: TGTGCCAGCAGCGTGGGACAGGAGCCCTCCTACGAGCAGTACTTC. The encoded protein is CASSVGQEPSYEQYF.

V is TRBV5-1 and J is TRBJ1-2; D is perhaps TRBD1 (5 bases). The CDR3 length is 14 residues. Per germline, CDR1 SGHRS and CDR2 YFSETQ. Trimming shortened V by 2 bases and J by 3 bases, and 11 bases separated the two germline ends. The CDR3 sequence: CASSLWGGDYGYTF. CDR3 nucleotide sequence: TGCGCCAGCAGCTTATGGGGGGGAGACTATGGCTACACCTTC.

The J gene is TRBJ2-5, the V gene TRBV5-4, with 12 bases matching TRBD1. Gene TRBJ2-7 matches the end of the DNA better, so the J call may be wrong. Germline lookup yields CDR1 SGHNT and CDR2 YYREEE (reference sequence). The length of the CDR3 is 15 residues. The CDR3 bases are TGTGCCAGCAGCTGGGGACAGGGGGCTACCTACGAGCAGTACTTC. Amino acid sequence: CASSWGQGATYEQYF.

This sequence joins TRBV2 and TRBJ1-5; the D gene is possibly TRBD1 (6 bases). V lost 6 bases and J 5 bases, leaving 14 bases between the germline ends. Germline-derived CDR1 and CDR2 are SNHLY and FYNNEI. The CDR3 sequence is 14 residues long. CDR3 DNA sequence: TGTGCCAGCAGGACGGGACAAACAGATCAGCCCCAGCATTTT. Its protein is CASRTGQTDQPQHF.

The chain carries TRBV5-1 and TRBJ1-1; D perhaps matches TRBD1 (5 bases). The length of the CDR3 is 16 residues. V shed 1 base and J shed 1 base, with 14 bases lying between them. The V gene's germline CDR1 is SGHRS and CDR2 YFSETQ. For the CDR3, the DNA is TGCGCCAGCAGCTTGAGGAGGGGAGCAGGGAACACTGAAGCTTTCTTT. The encoded protein is CASSLRRGAGNTEAFF.

V is TRBV19 and J is TRBJ1-1, with a possible D match to TRBD1 (5 bases). The CDR3 extends over 15 amino acids. The germline V gene encodes CDR1 LNHDA and CDR2 SQIVND (reference sequence). Trimming removed 7 bases from V and 4 bases from J, with 19 bases in between. The CDR3 loop is CASTAQADWVTEAFF. As DNA, the CDR3 is TGTGCCAGTACCGCACAGGCAGATTGGGTCACTGAAGCTTTCTTT.

This chain connects TRBV5-1 to TRBJ1-1; 8 nucleotides align to TRBD1. Germline assignment: CDR1 SGHRS and CDR2 YFSETQ. The CDR3 has 15 amino acids. The V and J ends lost 4 bases and 1 base, in that order; junction bases with no gene match: 6. CDR3 in DNA: TGCGCCAGCAGCCCCTGGACAGGGAGGAACACTGAAGCTTTCTTT. As protein: CASSPWTGRNTEAFF.

This clone turned up a few times. The rearrangement joins TRBV27 to TRBJ1-1; 9 nucleotides line up with TRBD1. The CDR3 is 14 residues long. V was clipped by 10 bases and J by 1 base; unmatched bases: 7. Germline-derived CDR1 and CDR2 are MNHEY and SMNVEV (reference sequence). The CDR3 DNA reads as TGTGCCACCACGATGACAGGGGGGAACACTGAAGCTTTCTTT. Translation gives CATTMTGGNTEAFF.

The chain employs TRBV5-1 and TRBJ2-5, with TRBD1 identical over 7 bases. The V gene's germline CDR1 is SGHRS and CDR2 YFSETQ. V trimming: 4 bases; J trimming: 2 bases; junction bases outside the gene matches: 8. The CDR3 spans 15 residues. This CDR3 reads CASSIIGQEQETQYF. In DNA form, the CDR3 reads TGCGCCAGCAGCATCATCGGACAGGAACAAGAGACCCAGTACTTC.

This rearrangement joins TRBV9 to TRBJ1-3; tentative D call: TRBD1 (6 bases). V was clipped by 4 bases and J by 0 bases, with 11 bases between them. Germline V gene sequence: CDR1 SGDLS, CDR2 YYNGEE. The CDR3 length is 15 residues. The CDR3 spells CASSLTGSSGNTIYF. CDR3 in DNA: TGTGCCAGCAGCCTCACAGGGAGCTCTGGAAACACCATATATTTT.

The CDR3, as DNA: TGCGCCAGCAGCATCGGGACAGGGGGCGCGTCCGATACGCAGTATTTT. Residues: CASSIGTGGASDTQYF. The chain is built from TRBV5-1 and TRBJ2-3; TRBD1 matches 12 bases. The germline V gene encodes CDR1 SGHRS and CDR2 YFSETQ. The V gene end was trimmed by 4 bases and the J gene end by 6 bases; junction bases not matched to a gene: 9. The CDR3 is 16 amino acids.

This chain links TRBV7-2 with TRBJ2-5; unclear D gene. The CDR3 runs 11 residues. Germline CDR1 is SGHTA and CDR2 is FQGNSA. Trimming stripped 2 bases from V and 7 bases from J, with 5 bases between. CDR3 residues: CASSLTRTQYF. CDR3 bases: TGTGCCAGCAGCTTAACGAGGACCCAGTACTTC.

The chain joins TRBV7-2 to TRBJ1-4; D uncertain. This CDR3 is built from 16 residues. Germline V lookup: CDR1 SGHTA, CDR2 FQGNSA. V lost 3 bases and J lost 8, with 19 bases in between. The CDR3 loop reads CASSFIDWEGREKLFF. In nucleotides, the CDR3 is TGTGCCAGCAGCTTTATTGATTGGGAGGGTAGGGAAAAACTGTTTTTT.

The chain has TRBV5-1 and TRBJ1-2; 7 bases line up with TRBD1. The V and J ends lost 2 bases and 3 bases, in that order; junction bases with no gene match: 7. The V gene's germline CDR1 is SGHRS and CDR2 YFSETQ. The CDR3 contains 15 residues. CDR3 loop: CASSLWGQTDYGYTF. DNA for the CDR3: TGCGCCAGCAGCTTATGGGGACAGACGGACTATGGCTACACCTTC.

DNA for the CDR3: TGTGCCAGCAGCCTCTGGAATCTGGGGGCGCGGGGAAACACCATATATTTT. Residues: CASSLWNLGARGNTIYF. The rearrangement uses TRBV7-9 and TRBJ1-3; a weak D match, TRBD1 (6 bases). Germline lookup yields CDR1 SEHNR and CDR2 FQNEAQ (reference sequence). Trimming stripped 5 bases from V and 4 bases from J, with 21 bases between. The CDR3 is 17 residues long. The variable domain in full, with the rest retrieved from reference TRBV7-9 and TRBJ1-3, is DTGVSQNPRHKITKRGQNVTFRCDPISEHNRLYWYRQTLGQGPEFLTYFQNEAQLEKSRLLSDRFSAERPKGSFSTLEIQRTEQGDSAMYLCASSLWNLGARGNTIYFGEGSWLTVV.

This clone was found a few times. The rearrangement uses TRBV28 and TRBJ1-2; TRBD1 is a possible D gene (5 bases). This CDR3 contains 13 residues. Trimming shortened V by 6 bases and J by 2 bases, and 10 bases separated the two germline ends. Germline values: CDR1 MDHEN, CDR2 SYDVKM. CDR3 amino acids: CASRPTDNYGYTF. CDR3 DNA sequence: TGTGCCAGCAGGCCGACAGACAACTATGGCTACACCTTC.

This rearrangement joins TRBV7-2 to TRBJ2-1, with 8 bases aligning to TRBD2. The junction had 5 bases not matched to a gene; V was cut back by 1 base and J by 6 bases. This CDR3 is 15 amino acids long. CDR1 is SGHTA and CDR2 is FQGNSA in the germline V gene. The DNA of the CDR3 is TGTGCCAGCAGCTTAGTCGGGGGGGCGGGCAATGAGCAGTTCTTC. Translation gives CASSLVGGAGNEQFF.

This rearrangement joins TRBV5-5 to TRBJ1-1; TRBD1 agrees at 10 bases. CDR1 and CDR2 (germline): SGHKS, YYEKEE (reference sequence). V was pared by 4 bases and J by 3 bases, with 9 bases of the junction left unmatched. The CDR3 runs 16 residues. CDR3 sequence reads: CASSLTPGQGYTEAFF. CDR3 coding DNA: TGTGCCAGCAGCCTCACCCCGGGACAGGGGTACACTGAAGCTTTCTTT.

The sample holds a few counts of this clone. The chain is built from TRBV28 and TRBJ2-7, with D possibly TRBD2 on 5 matching bases. Trimming took 2 bases from V and 6 from J, leaving 14 bases between them. CDR1 and CDR2 from the germline V gene are MDHEN and SYDVKM. This CDR3 is built from 14 residues. CDR3 coding DNA: TGTGCCAGCAGTTTAGCCCGACGGGGTACCGAGCAGTACTTC. It is translated as CASSLARRGTEQYF. The variable domain in full, with the rest retrieved from reference TRBV28 and TRBJ2-7, is DVKVTQSSRYLVKRTGEKVFLECVQDMDHENMFWYRQDPGLGLRLIYFSYDVKMKEKGDIPEGYSVSREKKERFSLILESASTNQTSMYLCASSLARRGTEQYFGPGTRLTVT.

The rearrangement uses TRBV11-3 and TRBJ1-3; D may be TRBD1 (6 bases). The CDR3 loop spans 14 amino acids. Trimming cost V 1 base and J 2 bases, with 6 bases left between them. Germline CDR1 SGHNT, CDR2 YENEEA. CDR3 in DNA: TGTGCCAGCAGCTTAGGACAGGCTGGAAACACCATATATTTT. Its translation is CASSLGQAGNTIYF.

V is TRBV27 and J is TRBJ2-7; 13 bases map to TRBD2. The CDR3 covers 14 residues. The germline V gene encodes CDR1 MNHEY and CDR2 SMNVEV (reference sequence). Losses at the gene ends were 6 bases for V and 5 bases for J; bases not matched to a gene: 4. The DNA for the CDR3 is TGTGCCAGCAGCACTAGCGGGAGGGCAAACGAGCAGTACTTC. It encodes CASSTSGRANEQYF.

The chain carries TRBV9 and TRBJ2-7, with a possible D match to TRBD2 (5 bases). V shed 1 base and J shed 3 bases, with 17 bases lying between them. This CDR3 region has 16 residues. The germline gives CDR1 SGDLS, CDR2 YYNGEE. CDR3 in DNA: TGTGCCAGCAGCGTAACCCCCAGCGGAGCCCACTACGAGCAGTACTTC. It translates to CASSVTPSGAHYEQYF.

The chain carries TRBV5-1 and TRBJ2-1; D is undetermined. The CDR3 contains 16 residues. Germline V gene lookup returns CDR1 SGHRS and CDR2 YFSETQ. V was trimmed by 0 bases and J by 2 bases, leaving 12 bases between them. CDR3 protein: CASSLAARLPYNEQFF. The CDR3 region has the DNA TGCGCCAGCAGCTTGGCCGCCAGACTTCCCTACAATGAGCAGTTCTTC.

The chain combines TRBV6-5 with TRBJ1-2; weak D call: TRBD1 (6 bases). This CDR3 spans 13 amino acids. Germline V CDR1 and CDR2: MNHEY, SVGAGI. CDR3 region: CASSLNRVDGYTF. CDR3 coding DNA: TGTGCTTCTTCTCTAAACAGGGTCGATGGCTACACCTTC.

V usage is TRBV25-1 and J usage is TRBJ2-5; TRBD1 matches at 8 bases. CDR3 size: 14 residues. Trimming cost V 6 bases and J 5 bases; bases outside gene matches: 8. The germline V gene has CDR1 MGHDK and CDR2 SYGVNS. The CDR3 sequence is CASRDREWGETQYF. CDR3 bases: TGTGCCAGCAGGGACAGGGAGTGGGGGGAGACCCAGTACTTC.

The genes are TRBV6-5 and TRBJ1-5; 8 bases are a match to TRBD1. Germline V gene sequence: CDR1 MNHEY, CDR2 SVGAGI. CDR3 length: 14 residues. V lost 8 bases and J lost 2; bases outside the gene matches: 5. The CDR3 here is CASLQTGGNQPQHF. The DNA for the CDR3 is TGTGCCAGCCTACAGACAGGGGGCAATCAGCCCCAGCATTTT.